Listed here are 27 T cell receptor beta chains from one sample, sequenced in a study of shared clonotypes between healthy human individuals. Libraries were prepared by immunoSEQ multiplex PCR; TCRdb keeps only in-frame clonotypes and omits some of them. The data hold 450,000 to 600,000 clones, with approximately 85% observed a single time. The specimen sequenced was PBMCs. Receptors were obtained from a woman in her 40s in good health. Some clones in this sample may be carry-over from other donors' samples.

This clone was picked up one time. V gene TRBV28 combines with J gene TRBJ2-3, with TRBD1 matching 7 bases. The CDR3 is 15 amino acids. CDR1 is MDHEN, CDR2 SYDVKM, per germline. Germline trimming cut 2 bases from V and 0 bases from J; bases unmatched to any gene: 2. The CDR3 loop reads CASSLGQASTDTQYF. CDR3 DNA sequence: TGTGCCAGCAGTTTAGGACAGGCCAGCACAGATACGCAGTATTTT.

The chain combines TRBV9 with TRBJ2-7; a weak D match, TRBD1 (6 bases). The CDR3 spans 14 residues. CDR1 is SGDLS, CDR2 YYNGEE, per germline. With 3 bases removed from V and 2 bases from J, the gap between germline ends came to 12 bases. For the CDR3, the DNA is TGTGCCAGCAGCGCTTCAACAGGGACCTACGAGCAGTACTTC. Translated, it gives CASSASTGTYEQYF.

The chain uses TRBV6-5 and TRBJ2-1; D is uncertain. The CDR3 consists of 13 residues. The V gene's germline CDR1 is MNHEY and CDR2 SVGAGI. Trimming removed 7 bases from V and 5 bases from J, with 12 bases in between. CDR3 sequence reads: CASIGKWDNEQFF. The CDR3 DNA is TGTGCCAGCATAGGGAAGTGGGACAATGAGCAGTTCTTC.

The CDR3 bases are TGTGCCAGCAGCGCCCTAGCGGAGAACACCGGGGAGCTGTTTTTT. This translates into CASSALAENTGELFF. The rearrangement links TRBV7-7 to TRBJ2-2; 7 positions match TRBD2. There are 15 residues in the CDR3. Germline lookup yields CDR1 SSHAT and CDR2 FNYEAQ (reference sequence). V was pared by 5 bases and J by 1 base, with 4 bases of the junction left unmatched.

The chain employs TRBV15 and TRBJ2-6; no clear D gene. This CDR3 is 15 amino acids long. Germline lookup yields CDR1 LNHNV and CDR2 YYDKDF (reference sequence). V lost 3 bases and J lost 0, with 6 bases in between. The CDR3: CATSSMASGANVLTF. In nucleotides, the CDR3 is TGTGCCACCAGCAGTATGGCCTCTGGGGCCAACGTCCTGACTTTC.

The genes are TRBV6-1 and TRBJ1-3, with a possible D match to TRBD1 (5 bases). Germline CDR1 MNHNS, CDR2 SASEGT. The V and J ends lost 6 bases and 0 bases respectively, with 12 bases between them. The CDR3 totals 15 residues. The CDR3 here is CASSIQESSGNTIYF. CDR3 nucleotides: TGTGCCAGCAGCATACAGGAGAGCTCTGGAAACACCATATATTTT.

The chain combines TRBV19 with TRBJ2-7; no clear D. Germline assignment: CDR1 LNHDA and CDR2 SQIVND (reference sequence). The V and J ends lost 7 bases and 6 bases respectively, with 10 bases between them. The CDR3 is made up of 11 amino acids. In DNA, the CDR3 is TGTGCCAGTACGGACGAGCGCGAGCAGTACTTC. Encoded protein: CASTDEREQYF.

The chain combines TRBV28 with TRBJ2-7; D is perhaps TRBD1 (5 bases). V was pared by 6 bases and J by 3 bases, with 12 bases between. Looked up from germline, CDR1 is MDHEN and CDR2 is SYDVKM. The CDR3 has 13 amino acids. The CDR3 DNA follows: TGTGCCAGCAGGGACCAGGGAAACTACGAGCAGTACTTC. Translation gives CASRDQGNYEQYF.

This clone came up once. The chain has TRBV2 and TRBJ2-1; the D gene is possibly TRBD2 (6 bases). Trimming stripped 7 bases from V and 8 bases from J, with 18 bases between. The CDR3 loop spans 14 amino acids. Per the germline V gene, CDR1 is SNHLY and CDR2 is FYNNEI. DNA for the CDR3: TGTGCCAGCACTCGACTAGAACCTTTGGATGAGCAGTTCTTC. This gives the protein CASTRLEPLDEQFF.

The rearrangement uses TRBV6-6 and TRBJ2-7; TRBD2 matches 7 bases. This CDR3 has 16 amino acids. The germline gives CDR1 MNHNY, CDR2 SVGAGI (reference sequence). The trim removed 11 bases at V and 0 bases at J, leaving 16 bases unmatched. The CDR3 DNA follows: TGTGCCTCCGCCTTTGGAGGTGGGACTAACTCCTACGAGCAGTACTTC. Its protein product is CASAFGGGTNSYEQYF.

The chain uses TRBV7-7 and TRBJ1-4; no clear D. V dropped 1 base and J dropped 5 bases, with 11 bases sitting between them. From germline, CDR1 is SSHAT and CDR2 FNYEAQ (reference sequence). This CDR3 spans 15 amino acids. The CDR3 bases are TGTGCCAGCAGCTTAGGGGTCTCCTCGAATGAAAAACTGTTTTTT. It translates to CASSLGVSSNEKLFF.

The V and J genes are TRBV7-9 and TRBJ2-3; D is unresolved. The V gene's germline CDR1 is SEHNR and CDR2 FQNEAQ (reference sequence). This CDR3 is built from 15 residues. V lost 2 bases, J lost 8 bases, and 17 bases lay in between. The DNA for the CDR3 is TGTGCCAGCAGCTTATCCTTTGGCCGAAGGAGTACGCAGTATTTT. The encoded protein is CASSLSFGRRSTQYF.

The chain carries TRBV6-4 and TRBJ2-2; D may match TRBD1 or TRBD2 (5 bases each). V lost 6 bases, J lost 4 bases, and 9 bases lay in between. Germline lookup yields CDR1 MRHNA and CDR2 SNTAGT. The CDR3 loop spans 13 amino acids. The CDR3 loop reads CASRSGSTGELFF. The CDR3 DNA follows: TGTGCCAGCAGGTCAGGGAGCACCGGGGAGCTGTTTTTT.

The chain links TRBV14 to TRBJ2-3; a possible D gene is TRBD2 (6 bases). Looked up from germline, CDR1 is SGHDN and CDR2 is FVKESK. The germline V and J ends were trimmed by 1 base and 4 bases, with 21 bases remaining between them. CDR3 length equals 18 residues. Here the CDR3 reads CASSQVGGFLNTADTQYF. The CDR3 DNA reads TGTGCCAGCAGCCAAGTTGGGGGGTTCCTGAATACTGCAGATACGCAGTATTTT.

The chain combines TRBV7-2 with TRBJ2-1; D remains unclear. The germline V gene has CDR1 SGHTA and CDR2 FQGNSA. The CDR3 length is 13 residues. Trimming removed 6 bases from V and 3 bases from J, with 9 bases in between. This chain's CDR3 is CASRENLYNEQFF. The CDR3 DNA reads as TGTGCCAGCAGGGAGAACCTCTACAATGAGCAGTTCTTC.

The V and J genes are TRBV28 and TRBJ1-5, with D hard to call. Between the trimmed V and J ends, which lost 6 bases and 4 bases, there was a span of 13 bases. The germline V gene encodes CDR1 MDHEN and CDR2 SYDVKM. CDR3 length: 14 residues. The CDR3 region is CASRAPGRNQPQHF. Here the CDR3 DNA reads TGTGCCAGCAGGGCCCCGGGGAGAAATCAGCCCCAGCATTTT.

The chain has TRBV19 and TRBJ1-1; TRBD1 might be the D (6 bases). Germline V gene data show CDR1 as LNHDA and CDR2 as SQIVND (reference sequence). CDR3 length: 11 residues. V was cut by 9 bases and J by 5 bases, with 10 bases left in between. In DNA, the CDR3 is TGTGCCAGCCAAGGACAGACTGAAGCTTTCTTT. Translating it yields CASQGQTEAFF.

This clone appeared once. The V and J genes are TRBV4-1 and TRBJ2-2; 10 nucleotides line up with TRBD1. Per germline, CDR1 MGHRA and CDR2 YSYEKL. This CDR3 has 15 amino acids. Germline trimming cut 5 bases from V and 7 bases from J; bases unmatched to any gene: 7. CDR3 nucleotides: TGCGCCAGCAGCGGCGACAGGGGGCTTATCGGGGAGCTGTTTTTT. This codes for CASSGDRGLIGELFF.

The chain couples TRBV7-3 to TRBJ2-3; TRBD2 matches 9 bases. CDR1 is SGHTA and CDR2 is FQGTGA in the germline V gene. This CDR3 region has 17 residues. V was clipped by 2 bases and J by 4 bases; unmatched bases: 10. In DNA, the CDR3 is TGTGCCAGCAGCTTAGCTTCGGCGGGAGGGCCTGCAGATACGCAGTATTTT. Protein sequence: CASSLASAGGPADTQYF.

This clone was seen once. The gene calls are TRBV19 and TRBJ1-4; 8 positions match TRBD1. The J segment lost 8 bases and the V segment lost 8 bases, leaving 7 bases of the junction unmatched. The CDR3 consists of 13 residues. Germline assignment: CDR1 LNHDA and CDR2 SQIVND (reference sequence). The CDR3 region is CASSGQGIEKLFF. Written as DNA, the CDR3 is TGTGCCAGTTCTGGACAGGGTATCGAAAAACTGTTTTTT.

This clone was detected only a few times. The CDR3 loop reads CASRSYQAGGYTF. CDR3 nucleotides: TGTGCCAGCAGATCCTACCAGGCCGGTGGCTACACCTTC. The chain carries TRBV27 and TRBJ1-2, with D uncertain. CDR1 and CDR2 (germline): MNHEY, SMNVEV (reference sequence). The germline V and J ends were trimmed by 6 bases and 7 bases, with 15 bases remaining between them. The CDR3 covers 13 residues.

The chain combines TRBV6-5 with TRBJ2-2; TRBD2 agrees at 9 bases. Germline loops: CDR1 MNHEY, CDR2 SVGAGI. This CDR3 is built from 15 residues. V shed 6 bases and J 5 bases; nucleotides not matched to a gene: 7. CDR3 nucleotides: TGTGCCAGCAGGGGGGCGGGAGGGGGAACCGGGGAGCTGTTTTTT. Its translation is CASRGAGGGTGELFF.

This clone came up once. The chain has TRBV14 and TRBJ1-2; weak D call: TRBD1 (5 bases). The CDR3 is 15 residues long. Trimming removed 0 bases at V and 7 bases at J, with 15 bases between. Germline CDR1 SGHDN, CDR2 FVKESK. The CDR3 protein is CASSQDPGRVGGYTF. CDR3 DNA: TGTGCCAGCAGCCAAGATCCCGGCAGGGTTGGTGGCTACACCTTC.

This clone was seen once. The V and J genes are TRBV6-1 and TRBJ1-2; 7 nucleotides line up with TRBD1. The CDR3 totals 17 residues. Trimming took 4 bases from V and 4 from J; bases not matched to a gene: 15. CDR1 is MNHNS and CDR2 is SASEGT in the germline V gene. The CDR3 DNA follows: TGTGCCAGCAGTGTCCGTCAGGGGGGAAGTCTACGCTATGGCTACACCTTC. Encoded protein: CASSVRQGGSLRYGYTF.

This rearrangement joins TRBV7-3 to TRBJ1-1, with D uncertain. The CDR3 loop spans 13 amino acids. The germline V and J ends were trimmed by 4 bases and 0 bases, with 6 bases remaining between them. Germline CDR1 and CDR2: SGHTA and FQGTGA. The CDR3 DNA reads as TGTGCCAGCAGCTGGAGCCTGAACACTGAAGCTTTCTTT. Residues: CASSWSLNTEAFF.

Concerning this clone: Other DNA sequences within the sample encode an identical CDR3. The CDR3 bases are TGTGCCATCAGTGAGTCAGGGGAGACCCAGTACTTC. Its protein is CAISESGETQYF. This chain links TRBV10-3 with TRBJ2-5; D is uncertain. Between the trimmed V and J ends, which lost 0 bases and 5 bases, there was a span of 4 bases. The CDR3 sequence is 12 residues long. Germline assignment: CDR1 ENHRY and CDR2 SYGVKD.

This clone was found once. The chain combines TRBV7-3 with TRBJ2-6; D may be TRBD1 (5 bases). Germline CDR1 SGHTA, CDR2 FQGTGA. This CDR3 region has 15 residues. The V end lost 2 bases, the J end lost 4 bases, and 9 bases lay between the germline ends. The CDR3 loop reads CASSLGANGANVLTF. CDR3 sequence (DNA): TGTGCCAGCAGCTTAGGGGCGAACGGGGCCAACGTCCTGACTTTC. The entire variable domain, with the rest obtained from reference TRBV7-3 and TRBJ2-6, is as follows: GAGVSQTPSNKVTEKGKYVELRCDPISGHTALYWYRQSLGQGPEFLIYFQGTGAADDSGLPNDRFFAVRPEGSVSTLKIQRTERGDSAVYLCASSLGANGANVLTFGAGSRLTVL.